Below are 17 T cell receptor beta chains sequenced from a single sample in a study of blood T cell repertoires in COVID-19. Using immunoSEQ multiplex PCR, the repertoire was profiled, and TCRdb retains in-frame clones only, with some absent. Of just over 650,000 clones in the sample, around 90% were seen once. Sequenced input: peripheral blood. The receptors were sampled from a young woman with acute or convalescent COVID-19.

Concerning this clone: Other DNA variants within this sample encode the same CDR3. V is TRBV18 and J is TRBJ1-1, with TRBD1 matching 8 bases. CDR3 size: 14 residues. Germline trimming cut 3 bases from V and 5 bases from J; bases unmatched to any gene: 5. The germline gives CDR1 KGHSH, CDR2 LQKENI. DNA of the CDR3: TGTGCCAGCTCACCTGGACAGGGTTATACTGAAGCTTTCTTT. As protein: CASSPGQGYTEAFF.

This clone was counted a few times. The J gene is TRBJ1-5, the V gene TRBV19; D uncertain. In germline, CDR1 is LNHDA, CDR2 SQIVND (reference sequence). V gave up 5 bases and J gave up 6 bases, with 11 bases separating them. This CDR3 region has 13 residues. The CDR3 is CASSLPWSQPQHF. CDR3 nucleotide sequence: TGTGCCAGTAGTCTACCATGGAGTCAGCCCCAGCATTTT.

The rearrangement links TRBV5-1 to TRBJ1-2, with D perhaps TRBD1 (5 bases). CDR3 length equals 14 residues. The V end was cut by 1 base, the J end by 8 bases, with 15 bases between. The germline V gene encodes CDR1 SGHRS and CDR2 YFSETQ. The CDR3 DNA follows: TGCGCCAGCAGCTTGCTCCCAGGGTCCTGGGGCTACACCTTC. Translation gives CASSLLPGSWGYTF.

The chain carries TRBV7-9 and TRBJ1-4; D is possibly TRBD1 (5 bases). The CDR3 has 14 amino acids. Germline assignment: CDR1 SEHNR and CDR2 FQNEAQ (reference sequence). The ends were cut back, 0 bases at V and 5 bases at J, with 7 bases in the middle. CDR3 loop: CASSLAGLNEKLFF. In DNA form, the CDR3 reads TGTGCCAGCAGCTTAGCGGGACTCAATGAAAAACTGTTTTTT.

This clone was observed once. The gene calls are TRBV6-2 or TRBV6-3 and TRBJ1-3; TRBD1 aligns across 7 bases. The CDR3 extends over 15 amino acids. CDR1 is MNHEY and CDR2 is SVGEGT in the germline V gene. The V and J ends lost 4 bases and 1 base, in that order; junction bases with no gene match: 4. The DNA for the CDR3 is TGTGCCAGCAGTTCCGACAGGGTGTCTGGAAACACCATATATTTT. The encoded protein is CASSSDRVSGNTIYF.

The chain recombines TRBV9 with TRBJ1-6; possible D gene TRBD1, 5 bases. The germline V gene has CDR1 SGDLS and CDR2 YYNGEE. The CDR3 has 16 amino acids. V was trimmed by 4 bases and J by 4 bases, leaving 15 bases between them. CDR3 sequence: CASSQAERQYNSPLHF. CDR3 bases: TGTGCCAGCAGCCAGGCGGAACGACAGTATAATTCACCCCTCCACTTT.

This clone was counted a single time. The chain combines TRBV19 with TRBJ2-7; 12 bases align to TRBD2. After removal of 4 bases from V and 7 bases from J, the junction contained 8 bases not matched to a gene. The CDR3 spans 15 residues. Germline CDR1 and CDR2: LNHDA and SQIVND (reference sequence). For the CDR3, the DNA is TGTGCCAGTAGTACCGGGACTAGCGGGTGGATGGAGCAGTACTTC. Translation: CASSTGTSGWMEQYF.

The V gene is TRBV6-2 or TRBV6-3, the J gene TRBJ1-5; 7 nucleotides line up with TRBD1. The CDR3 runs to 14 residues. CDR1 is MNHEY, CDR2 SVGEGT, per germline. V lost 4 bases and J lost 4; bases outside the gene matches: 4. As DNA, the CDR3 is TGTGCCAGCAGTTTGGGGACAGAAAATCAGCCCCAGCATTTT. It encodes CASSLGTENQPQHF.

This rearrangement joins TRBV9 to TRBJ2-6; tentative D call: TRBD1 (5 bases). The ends were cut back, 4 bases at V and 0 bases at J, with 23 bases in the middle. This CDR3 region has 20 residues. The V gene's germline CDR1 is SGDLS and CDR2 YYNGEE. The CDR3 DNA reads TGTGCCAGCAGCCAGCCCCTTACAGGTAGCCCCCACTCTGGGGCCAACGTCCTGACTTTC. This codes for CASSQPLTGSPHSGANVLTF.

The chain carries TRBV5-1 and TRBJ1-6; D is undetermined. V was clipped by 3 bases and J by 5 bases, with 6 bases between them. Germline V lookup: CDR1 SGHRS, CDR2 YFSETQ. This CDR3 has 13 residues. The DNA for the CDR3 is TGCGCCAGCAGCTCTTTAGATAATTCACCCCTCCACTTT. It specifies CASSSLDNSPLHF.

V and J are TRBV30 and TRBJ1-3; possible D gene TRBD1, 5 bases. The CDR3 is 15 residues long. The V end was cut by 1 base, the J end by 4 bases, with 14 bases between. From germline, CDR1 is GTSNPN and CDR2 SVGIG (reference sequence). CDR3 in amino acids: CAWSARGGKGNTIYF. CDR3 nucleotide sequence: TGTGCCTGGAGTGCCCGGGGGGGGAAGGGAAACACCATATATTTT. The entire variable domain, with the rest obtained from reference TRBV30 and TRBJ1-3, is as follows: SQTIHQWPATLVQPVGSPLSLECTVEGTSNPNLYWYRQAAGRGLQLLFYSVGIGQISSEVPQNLSASRPQDRQFILSSKKLLLSDSGFYLCAWSARGGKGNTIYFGEGSWLTVV.

The chain has TRBV15 and TRBJ1-5; D possibly corresponds to TRBD1 (5 bases). Germline V gene data show CDR1 as LNHNV and CDR2 as YYDKDF (reference sequence). The germline V and J ends were trimmed by 2 bases and 6 bases, with 14 bases remaining between them. The CDR3 is 15 amino acids. The CDR3 sequence is CATSRRSSGGQPQHF. The CDR3 DNA reads as TGTGCCACCAGCAGACGGAGTAGCGGGGGTCAGCCCCAGCATTTT.

The rearrangement joins TRBV5-5 to TRBJ1-1; 11 bases match TRBD1. V was clipped by 6 bases and J by 6 bases; unmatched bases: 13. The germline V gene encodes CDR1 SGHKS and CDR2 YYEKEE (reference sequence). This CDR3 is 16 amino acids long. The CDR3 sequence is CASTRKFGTGGSEAFF. CDR3 coding DNA: TGTGCCAGCACCCGGAAATTTGGGACAGGGGGGTCTGAAGCTTTCTTT. Full variable domain (remainder filled in from reference TRBV5-5 and TRBJ1-1): DAGVTQSPTHLIKTRGQQVTLRCSPISGHKSVSWYQQVLGQGPQFIFQYYEKEERGRGNFPDRFSARQFPNYSSELNVNALLLGDSALYLCASTRKFGTGGSEAFFGQGTRLTVV.

J is TRBJ1-4 and V is TRBV5-1; perhaps TRBD1 as D (5 bases). This CDR3 has 16 residues. V was cut by 1 base and J by 0 bases, with 10 bases left in between. Germline V lookup: CDR1 SGHRS, CDR2 YFSETQ. The CDR3 DNA reads as TGCGCCAGCAGCTTGCCGCGGACAACAACTAATGAAAAACTGTTTTTT. Protein: CASSLPRTTTNEKLFF.

The chain joins TRBV9 to TRBJ2-7; 7 nucleotides align to TRBD1. With V trimmed by 4 bases and J by 5 bases, 9 bases remained unmatched. CDR1 SGDLS and CDR2 YYNGEE come from the germline V gene. The CDR3 sequence is 14 residues long. The DNA of the CDR3 is TGTGCCAGCAGCATAAGGGACAGCCGGGACGAGCAGTACTTC. This sequence encodes CASSIRDSRDEQYF.

A note on this clone: An end of the junction differs from the germline gene, which may be a read error. The chain links TRBV7-9 to TRBJ1-2; 8 bases line up with TRBD1. The CDR3 spans 15 residues. Germline CDR1 SEHNR, CDR2 FQNEAQ (reference sequence). CDR3 sequence (DNA): TGTGCCAGCAGCATAGCCAAAGGGACAGGCGGCGGCTACACCTTC. Translated: CASSIAKGTGGGYTF.

Remarks on this clone: Other DNA sequences in this specimen translate into the identical CDR3. The CDR3 DNA follows: TGTGCCATCAGTGATGGCGGGGATCAGCCCCAGCATTTT. The encoded protein is CAISDGGDQPQHF. V and J are TRBV10-3 and TRBJ1-5; D is ambiguous. The length of the CDR3 is 13 residues. V was pared by 3 bases and J by 5 bases, with 8 bases between. Germline CDR1 and CDR2: ENHRY and SYGVKD.